The 14 T cell receptor beta chains below all came from one sample that was sequenced in a study of T cell responses to AZD1222 COVID-19 vaccine. Sequenced by immunoSEQ multiplex PCR; TCRdb stores in-frame clones only, minus some. The table has over 120,000 clones, 85% to 95% seen once. This specimen was peripheral blood, taken after recovery from COVID-19. The source is an adult who had recovered from COVID-19.

The V call is TRBV19, the J call TRBJ1-4; no clear D gene. V was shortened by 0 bases and J by 8 bases, with 10 bases between the two germline ends. The length of the CDR3 is 14 residues. Germline CDR1 reads LNHDA; CDR2 reads SQIVND (reference sequence). For the CDR3, the DNA is TGTGCCAGTAGTATAGAAGGGAGAATAGAAAAACTGTTTTTT. It specifies CASSIEGRIEKLFF.

This sequence joins TRBV6-6 and TRBJ2-5; TRBD2 matches at 11 bases. Germline values: CDR1 MNHNY, CDR2 SVGAGI (reference sequence). J gave up 4 bases and V 5 bases, and 12 bases lay outside the gene matches. This CDR3 comprises 17 residues. The CDR3 here is CASSRRQGLAGGETQYF. The CDR3 region has the DNA TGTGCCAGCAGTCGCCGACAGGGCCTAGCGGGGGGAGAGACCCAGTACTTC.

J is TRBJ2-1 and V is TRBV18; 12 nucleotides agree with TRBD2. CDR1 and CDR2 from the germline V gene are KGHSH and LQKENI. Trimming at V came to 3 bases and at J to 7 bases, leaving 7 bases not matched to a gene. The CDR3 has 16 amino acids. CDR3 protein: CASSPPALAGGNEQFF. CDR3 coding DNA: TGTGCCAGCTCACCCCCTGCGCTAGCGGGAGGGAATGAGCAGTTCTTC.

This chain joins TRBV11-2 and TRBJ2-7; 8 nucleotides line up with TRBD2. The CDR3 loop spans 14 amino acids. CDR1 SGHAT and CDR2 FQNNGV come from the germline V gene. Trimming removed 5 bases from V and 4 bases from J; junction bases left unmatched: 7. The CDR3 DNA follows: TGTGCCAGCAGCGTCAGCGGGAGTGTGTACGAGCAGTACTTC. As protein: CASSVSGSVYEQYF.

The rearrangement joins TRBV5-5 to TRBJ2-1; TRBD2 is a possible D gene (7 bases). CDR1 and CDR2 (germline): SGHKS, YYEKEE (reference sequence). The V end was cut by 0 bases, the J end by 5 bases, with 21 bases between. The CDR3 length is 18 residues. The CDR3 loop is CASSLDSLPRGGDNEQFF. The CDR3 DNA reads as TGTGCCAGCAGCTTGGACAGTCTTCCTAGAGGGGGGGACAATGAGCAGTTCTTC.

The V call is TRBV28, the J call TRBJ1-4; weak D call: TRBD1 (6 bases). Germline-derived CDR1 and CDR2 are MDHEN and SYDVKM. The V end was cut by 4 bases, the J end by 4 bases, with 10 bases between. This CDR3 has 14 residues. The CDR3 DNA follows: TGTGCCAGCAGTTCCGGACAGCATAATGAAAAACTGTTTTTT. Translated: CASSSGQHNEKLFF.

In the case of this clone: The sample holds other DNA sequences that translate to the same CDR3. V is TRBV6-1 and J is TRBJ1-5; D call uncertain. V was shortened by 3 bases and J by 4 bases, with 7 bases between the two germline ends. Germline loops: CDR1 MNHNS, CDR2 SASEGT. The CDR3 has 13 amino acids. For the CDR3, the DNA is TGTGCCAGCAGTGAGGCAGCTAATCAGCCCCAGCATTTT. It is translated as CASSEAANQPQHF.

The rearrangement links TRBV27 to TRBJ2-1; D not certain. With 5 bases removed from V and 2 bases from J, the gap between germline ends came to 13 bases. Looked up from germline, CDR1 is MNHEY and CDR2 is SMNVEV (reference sequence). This CDR3 has 15 amino acids. In nucleotides, the CDR3 is TGTGCCAGCAGTCTACTACCCTCCACCTACAATGAGCAGTTCTTC. Its translation is CASSLLPSTYNEQFF.

The rearrangement joins TRBV5-1 to TRBJ1-1; the D gene is possibly TRBD1 (5 bases). From germline, CDR1 is SGHRS and CDR2 YFSETQ. The CDR3 length is 16 residues. Between the trimmed V and J ends, which lost 3 bases and 0 bases, there was a span of 15 bases. Written as DNA, the CDR3 is TGCGCCAGCAGCTACTGGGGCTTCGGAGTGAACACTGAAGCTTTCTTT. Translating gives CASSYWGFGVNTEAFF.

The chain has TRBV3-1 (or the pseudogene TRBV3-2) and TRBJ1-1; TRBD1 might be the D (6 bases). The CDR3 totals 15 residues. Trimming removed 4 bases from V and 0 bases from J, with 12 bases in between. Germline-derived CDR1 and CDR2 are LGHDT and YNNKEL (reference sequence). The CDR3 coding sequence is TGTGCCAGCAGCCCGCAGGGGACCATGAACACTGAAGCTTTCTTT. The encoded protein is CASSPQGTMNTEAFF.

The chain links TRBV27 to TRBJ2-5, with 8 bases matching TRBD2. The length of the CDR3 is 15 residues. The germline V gene encodes CDR1 MNHEY and CDR2 SMNVEV (reference sequence). Trimming took 5 bases from V and 1 from J; bases not matched to a gene: 6. CDR3 nucleotides: TGTGCCAGCAGTGCGGGACTAGGAATCCAAGAGACCCAGTACTTC. It translates to CASSAGLGIQETQYF.

V gene TRBV11-2 combines with J gene TRBJ2-7; D remains unclear. The V end was cut by 3 bases, the J end by 7 bases, with 13 bases between. Germline V gene data show CDR1 as SGHAT and CDR2 as FQNNGV. The CDR3 has 13 residues. The chain's CDR3 is CASSFNSGKEQYF. Written as DNA, the CDR3 is TGTGCCAGCAGCTTCAATTCAGGAAAGGAGCAGTACTTC. The whole variable domain, remainder taken from reference TRBV11-2 and TRBJ2-7, is EAGVAQSPRYKIIEKRQSVAFWCNPISGHATLYWYQQILGQGPKLLIQFQNNGVVDDSQLPKDRFSAERLKGVDSTLKIQPAKLEDSAVYLCASSFNSGKEQYFGPGTRLTVT.

This chain links TRBV28 with TRBJ2-7, with D possibly TRBD1 on 6 matching bases. The CDR3 consists of 15 residues. V lost 8 bases and J 5 bases, leaving 22 bases between the germline ends. CDR1 and CDR2 from the germline V gene are MDHEN and SYDVKM. CDR3 in amino acids: CASLESRGHSHEQYF. CDR3 bases: TGTGCCAGCCTTGAAAGCAGGGGCCATTCCCACGAGCAGTACTTC.

The rearrangement links TRBV29-1 to TRBJ2-7; TRBD2 is a possible D gene (5 bases). The CDR3 is made up of 10 amino acids. Trimming left V 7 bases short and J 6 bases short, with 10 bases between. The germline V gene has CDR1 SQVTM and CDR2 ANQGSEA. The CDR3 DNA is TGCAGCGCGAGGGAAGGCGAGCAGTACTTC. It encodes CSAREGEQYF.